These T cell receptor beta chains were read from a single sample in a study of T-cell reconstitution after alpha-beta-depleted transplantation in children. TCRdb redid the calling of the PCR reads with MiXCR, one entry per CDR3 protein. Here the sample spans roughly 500,000 distinct CDR3 sequences, about 12% being singletons. Sequenced here: PBMCs from the stem cell graft donor, sampled from the stem cell graft. The receptors originated from a human donor who donated a stem cell graft to a child with combined immunodeficiency. The CDR3 runs from the conserved cysteine through the conserved F or W. A D gene is named only where the DNA matches it firmly. Where a row states a size, it is once, few, many or the class of an expanded clone; other rows omit it.

cdr3_nt cdr3_aa v_call d_call clone_size j_call
TGTGCCAGCAGCTTAAGTTGGGAGACCCAGTACTTC CASSLSWETQYF TRBV11-2 NA NA TRBJ2-5
TGTGCCAGCAGCCCCGGGGGGCCCACAGATACGCAGTATTTT CASSPGGPTDTQYF TRBV21-1 NA NA TRBJ2-3
TGTGCCAGCAGACGACTAGCGGGGGGCACAGATACGCAGTATTTT CASRRLAGGTDTQYF TRBV7-2 TRBD2 many TRBJ2-3
TGCAGTGCTAGAGCGACAGGGACCTACGAGCAGTACTTC CSARATGTYEQYF TRBV20-1 TRBD1 many TRBJ2-7
TGTGCCAGCAGTTACTCCCTCACGAGGTCAGATACGCAGTATTTT CASSYSLTRSDTQYF TRBV6-5 NA NA TRBJ2-3
TGTGCCAGCAGCGCCAGAACGGGGGGGCCCTACAATGAGCAGTTCTTC CASSARTGGPYNEQFF TRBV7-9 TRBD2 NA TRBJ2-1
TGTGCCAGCGGTTCTAATTCACCCCTCCACTTT CASGSNSPLHF TRBV27 NA few TRBJ1-6
TGTGCCAGCAAACGACAGAAGAATAGCAATCAGCCCCAGCATTTT CASKRQKNSNQPQHF TRBV27 NA few TRBJ1-5
TGTGCCAGCAGTTTTAGCGGAACCACAGATACGCAGTATTTT CASSFSGTTDTQYF TRBV6-5 NA many TRBJ2-3
TGTGCCAGCAGCTTAAAGGGAGGACACTACAATGAGCAGTTCTTC CASSLKGGHYNEQFF TRBV7-2 NA NA TRBJ2-1
TGTGCCAGCAGCCTAATGTCTAGCGTCGCGGGCACAGATACGCAGTATTTT CASSLMSSVAGTDTQYF TRBV7-9 NA few TRBJ2-3
TGTGCCAGCAGCATACACCAAGAGACCCAGTACTTC CASSIHQETQYF TRBV7-6 NA NA TRBJ2-5
TGTGCCAGCATCGAGCGGGGGAGCACTGAAGCTTTCTTT CASIERGSTEAFF TRBV25-1 NA few TRBJ1-1
TGTGCCAGCAGTTGGGACCCTGGGGGGAATGAGCAGTTCTTC CASSWDPGGNEQFF TRBV27 NA many TRBJ2-1
TGTGCCAGCAGCTTAGCAACCCACAATGAGCAGTTCTTC CASSLATHNEQFF TRBV7-8 NA NA TRBJ2-1